This T cell receptor beta chain came from a study of cytomegalovirus exposure and HLA in healthy donors (dated 2017 in TCRdb). As for the study more broadly: An earlier analysis of 587 of the donors reported more than 250 Gb of sequence data and approximately 110 million unique TCR beta sequences from 150 million to 200 million T cells. Donor age, sex, ethnicity and CMV serostatus were compiled together with the repertoire data. In addition to the first cohort of roughly 670 subjects, a separate validation cohort of approximately 130 different subjects was used. Both class I and class II loci were covered by HLA typing, at four-digit resolution. Four or five DR-DQ haplotypes were treated as single units for association and clustering because of strong linkage in the cohort. A later genetic analysis took genome-wide SNP genotypes for about 55% of the roughly 670 donors and used that subset as a discovery cohort. Roughly 310 gigabases of sequencing data and 80 million or so unique TCR sequences were included in an early release covering several hundred HLA-typed donors. High-throughput TCR immunosequencing, statistical association of individual TCRs with disease status, and machine learning were combined to predict cytomegalovirus infection status. In the later analysis, no new phenotypic data were used to find candidate immune exposures; instead, reliance was placed on TCR beta sequences and their occurrence across donors. In a later analysis, previously published TCR beta repertoires from 550 to 700 donors were re-analyzed and high-resolution HLA genotyping was added so that TCR occurrence patterns could be studied. Among 300 to 500 genotyped donors of the cohort, an average of roughly 230,000 unique TCR beta nucleotide sequences was sequenced per donor, of which about 18% were non-productive. In an earlier analysis of 587 of the donors, high-throughput TCR beta sequencing was used to judge whether each TCR beta V gene segment behaved as functional or pseudogenic. The number of typed donors differed by locus: about 629-630 for A, B, C, DRB1 and DQB1; 500 to 550 for DQA1; 606 for DPA1; and around 470 for DPB1. Using immunosequencing, the study profiled T cell repertoires from approximately 700 subjects and related those repertoires to cytomegalovirus serostatus. The aim of the study was to test whether cataloging public T cell receptors could identify signatures of past pathogen exposure. Every discovery cohort repertoire had been produced on one sequencing platform. Of the roughly 390 genotyped donors, approximately 82% fell in the genetic ancestry cluster associated with self-reported Caucasian donors.

The cohort was made up of approximately 670 healthy bone marrow donors. At the time of sampling, all cohort members were nominally healthy, though unrecorded immune exposures were likely present. The donor was CMV seronegative and was included in the group of 352 seronegative cohort members. Every donor gave a peripheral blood sample, and the peripheral blood mononuclear cells from that sample were used for TCR beta sequencing. Genomic DNA was extracted from the blood cell samples with the Qiagen DNeasy Blood Extraction Kit. Taken from the germline V gene, the CDR1 and CDR2 loops are SGHVS and FQNEAQ. From its cysteine to its phenylalanine, the CDR3 spans 18 amino acids. The retained sequence is limited to the CDR3, 54 bases, with the frame set at the first base. V is pruned by 5 bases and J by 1 base, leaving 11 bases of the junction without a gene match. Broad study findings and their caveats: In both the original and validation cohorts, the classifier was reported to diagnose cytomegalovirus status with high specificity and sensitivity. In this cohort, only TCR beta chains were sequenced, and detectable features were limited by the absence of alpha or paired-chain data. Correlated functional status among segregating V segments might be attributable to linkage disequilibrium, but an unknown experimental factor could not be ruled out. The study listed approximately 150 TCR beta chains as associated with cytomegalovirus. Because HLA typing was unavailable for some donors at each locus, only the typed subset was used in association tests. Compared with the approximately 600-donor mean, donors in an Asian-associated ancestry cluster had fewer N-insertions in productive TCRs, according to a later genetic analysis. When HLA alleles, especially DR and DQ, strongly co-occurred, attributing TCR associations to individual alleles was difficult. A later analysis found that most CMV-associated TCR beta chains appeared HLA-restricted, with HLA associations seemingly driven largely by CMV exposure. According to a later analysis, parvovirus B19, influenza, CMV and Epstein-Barr virus appeared linked to several top co-occurrence clusters. A further reported finding was that TCR beta sequences accurately predicted the HLA-A and HLA-B alleles for most subjects in the first cohort. The only immune exposure information available for the cohort was CMV serostatus. A later analysis associated 16,951 TCR beta sequences with specific HLA alleles at a false discovery rate of 0.05. The earlier analysis of 587 of the donors excluded 15 to 20 rarely observed V segments, including chromosome 9 orphons, because counts were too low. Roughly uniform sequencing depth across donors was assumed in presence/absence analyses, although this assumption may not hold. Some IMGT-functional V segments, including TRBV6-2 and TRBV6-3, could not be told apart with the 87-base-pair reads, so those segments were excluded. In vitro tests confirmed that a few of the cytomegalovirus-associated TCR beta chains recognize cytomegalovirus antigens. In a later analysis, TCR association rates were found to vary across HLA loci, with the most associated TCRs seen for DRB1 alleles and the fewest for HLA-C alleles. A cluster of highly shared sequence variants was judged likely to be a technical artifact of the sequencing pipeline. According to the authors, the approach could potentially be generalized to other disease states and immunological phenotypes. Across donors, most TCR sequences were observed very rarely, whereas some public TCRs were present in many individuals. An association between a missense DCLRE1C variant and V-gene and J-gene trimming of TCR beta chains was found in a later genetic analysis and replicated in an independent cohort. A later analysis found that HLA-associated TCR beta chains were more clonally expanded and had lower generation probabilities than equally common non-associated chains. An earlier analysis of approximately 540 of the donors showed that most TCR beta V segments appeared in productive rearrangements either about 87% or about 30% of the time, which broadly matched IMGT annotations.

The library was prepared using the immunoSEQ multiplex PCR assay. For the multiplex PCR, a mixture combining 60 forward primers for TCR Vbeta segments and 13 reverse primers for TCR Jbeta segments was used. The CDR3 region of rearranged TCR beta genes was amplified from genomic DNA by a multiplex PCR assay. Amplified TCR beta libraries were sequenced as 87-base-pair reads on the Illumina HiSeq System. The study's own analysis went as follows. In a later analysis, approximately 74 million unique TCR beta chains were counted across the approximately 640 repertoires, and roughly 11 million of these chains were shared by at least two donors. Raw reads were error-corrected and collapsed into unique sequences with a nearest-neighbor algorithm that merged closely related sequences to remove PCR and sequencing errors. V, D and J gene segments were assigned by aligning CDR3 sequences to IMGT reference sequences. For a sequence to be retained, a match of at least six nucleotides to both a V gene segment and a J gene segment was required. Rearrangements were called productive when the CDR3 lacked stop codons and stayed in frame with V and J; all others were non-productive. CDR3 was defined by IMGT convention, running from the second conserved V-encoded cysteine to the conserved J-encoded phenylalanine. Sequences without an unambiguous match to a single V gene segment were excluded from the earlier analysis of 587 of the donors. An earlier analysis of over 450 of the donors classified V segments as functional when productive rearrangements were above 56.7% and as segregating when the standard deviation between donors was above 5%. A statistical classification framework was built for diagnosing cytomegalovirus status from the catalog of TCR beta chain sequences. In a later analysis, TCR nucleotide sequences were compared against IMGT/GENE-DB human TR gene sequences so that V and J genes could be assigned. In a later analysis, CDR3 sequences and most-parsimonious VDJ recombination scenarios were assigned using the TCRdist pipeline. In a later analysis, each TCR beta chain was defined by its CDR3 amino acid sequence together with its V-gene family, and reads without a unique V-gene family were excluded. As a way to deal with suspected cross-contamination and a sequencing artifact, a later analysis dropped 500 to 700 nucleotide sequences that were highly shared and had low generation probability. A later analysis calculated a clonal expansion index for each public chain from normalized within-repertoire ranks of inferred template counts. A later analysis computed generation probabilities with a VDJ recombination model fitted to out-of-frame rearrangements, and checked the results against IGoR. In a later analysis, TCR-TCR, TCR-HLA and TCR-CMV co-occurrence was scored with hypergeometric tests, and a repertoire-size bias correction was applied to TCR pairs. False discovery rates were estimated in a later analysis by permuting HLA or CMV assignments 20 times. A later analysis grouped co-occurring TCRs with DBSCAN, adding TCRdist sequence similarity when clustering within HLA-allele-positive subsets. Repertoires with fewer than 30,000 or more than 120,000 public chains, plus five repertoires with anomalous nucleotide sharing, were excluded from co-occurrence clustering. Sourced from immuneACCESS, this table was stored by TCRdb with only in-frame sequences that have V and J called. A share of the clones is absent; for the studies checked, an unresolved V gene accounts for under half, and the remainder has no known explanation. V, J and clone size derive from that table, while D and trimming were established from the DNA sequence. This sample holds about 180,000 clones; over 65% were observed only once. The ten largest clones add up to approximately 1.3% of the sample.

With regard to this clone: This clone's antigen is unknown. Within one base of it there is no much larger clone, and no base qualities were kept.

The origin of this receptor is a man aged 18-30 years in good health and CMV-seronegative. The sample comprised PBMCs. The V and J segments used are TRBV7-8 and TRBJ1-5, with 10 central nucleotides matching TRBD1. CDR3 sequence: CASSQQGTGEGSNQPQHF. The nucleotide sequence reads TGTGCCAGCAGCCAACAAGGGACAGGGGAGGGGAGCAATCAGCCCCAGCATTTT.